This paragraph covers one T cell receptor (beta chain) sequence. The target antigen is unknown. This record belongs to a study of CD8 T cells in ankylosing spondylitis. Regarding the study as a whole: What seemed typical of ankylosing spondylitis blood was a TCR beta motif built from roughly eight highly homologous variants.

This CDR3 has 14 residues. The V gene's germline CDR1 is MNHEY and CDR2 SVGAGI. Trimming shortened V by 2 bases and J by 2 bases, and 8 bases separated the two germline ends. A single record per CDR3 protein comes from TCRdb applying MiXCR to the 5' RACE reads. Among a few hundred thousand distinct CDR3 sequences, 15% to 20% were seen once, and the ten largest hold around a third. The specimen sequenced was blood, either unsorted or a sorted T cell fraction (not recorded which). V and J are TRBV6-5 and TRBJ2-3; D call uncertain. The TCR originated in a male donor with ankylosing spondylitis or in good health (not recorded which). CDR3 amino acids: CASSYTQNTDTQYF. CDR3 sequence (DNA): TGTGCCAGCAGTTACACTCAGAACACAGATACGCAGTATTTT.